One sample yielded the 32 T cell receptor beta chains listed below, sequenced in a study of T cells after posttransplantation cyclophosphamide. Cells defined as naive were viable CD3+CD4+ or CD3+CD8+ and CCR7+CD45RA+CD45RO-CD95-CD27+CD28+. The table came from immunoSEQ multiplex PCR; TCRdb's copy has only in-frame clones and leaves some out. The table shows tens of thousands of clones, with approximately 97% occurring only once. The sample consisted of naive CD4+ T cells sorted from PBMCs. These receptors were taken from a man aged 45-65 years in good health, CMV-negative, and a related stem cell transplant donor.

V gene TRBV6-5 combines with J gene TRBJ1-1; 10 nucleotides agree with TRBD1. Germline assignment: CDR1 MNHEY and CDR2 SVGAGI. The J segment lost 6 bases and the V segment lost 1 base, leaving 2 bases of the junction unmatched. The CDR3 runs 14 residues. The CDR3 is CASSYLGTGAEAFF. CDR3 bases: TGTGCCAGCAGTTACTTAGGGACAGGGGCTGAAGCTTTCTTT.

The V gene is TRBV11-3, the J gene TRBJ2-1; 8 bases agree with TRBD2. The CDR3 totals 18 residues. Germline V lookup: CDR1 SGHNT, CDR2 YENEEA. Trimming cost V 0 bases and J 5 bases; bases outside gene matches: 12. The CDR3 loop is CASSLEGRGAGGHNEQFF. The DNA for the CDR3 is TGTGCCAGCAGCTTAGAAGGGCGCGGTGCGGGGGGTCACAATGAGCAGTTCTTC.

The chain employs TRBV7-2 and TRBJ2-7; 8 nucleotides agree with TRBD2. The germline CDR1 and CDR2 sequences are SGHTA and FQGNSA. J was trimmed by 7 bases and V by 0 bases; bases with no gene match: 8. The CDR3 is made up of 15 amino acids. DNA of the CDR3: TGTGCCAGCAGCTTAGCAGGGGCGGGAGGTAAAGAGCAGTACTTC. As protein: CASSLAGAGGKEQYF.

This clone was recorded once. The CDR3 DNA is TGTGCCTGGACCGGCCTGGGGGCAGCGCAGTATTTT. Translated, it gives CAWTGLGAAQYF. This chain connects TRBV30 to TRBJ2-3, with D maybe TRBD1 (6 bases). There are 12 residues in the CDR3. Germline CDR1 and CDR2: GTSNPN and SVGIG (reference sequence). Between the trimmed V and J ends, which lost 4 bases and 10 bases, there was a span of 15 bases.

The chain links TRBV5-1 to TRBJ2-5, with D possibly matching TRBD1 (6 bases). Germline CDR1 reads SGHRS; CDR2 reads YFSETQ. With 0 bases removed from V and 5 bases from J, the gap between germline ends came to 11 bases. This CDR3 is built from 14 residues. The CDR3 DNA reads TGCGCCAGCAGCTTGGTCCCAGGGGATGAGACCCAGTACTTC. This translates into CASSLVPGDETQYF.

The chain links TRBV11-2 to TRBJ2-1, with 10 bases matching TRBD1. This CDR3 is 16 amino acids long. Germline loops: CDR1 SGHAT, CDR2 FQNNGV. With 6 bases clipped from V and 0 bases from J, the junction kept 5 bases outside the gene matches. The CDR3 loop is CASRSGQGSSYNEQFF. In DNA form, the CDR3 reads TGTGCCAGCAGATCGGGACAGGGGAGCTCCTACAATGAGCAGTTCTTC.

The chain has TRBV7-9 and TRBJ1-4; D not resolved. The CDR3 is 15 residues long. V was cut by 4 bases and J by 0 bases, with 9 bases left in between. The germline CDR1 and CDR2 sequences are SEHNR and FQNEAQ (reference sequence). The CDR3 spells CASSSLAATNEKLFF. The CDR3 DNA follows: TGTGCCAGCAGCTCCCTAGCCGCAACTAATGAAAAACTGTTTTTT.

The chain couples TRBV7-9 to TRBJ1-4; a weak D match, TRBD1 (6 bases). V was pared by 5 bases and J by 0 bases, with 16 bases between. The CDR3 sequence is 17 residues long. Germline CDR1 and CDR2: SEHNR and FQNEAQ (reference sequence). The CDR3: CASSHRRGKATNEKLFF. The CDR3 region has the DNA TGTGCCAGCAGCCACCGCAGGGGAAAGGCAACTAATGAAAAACTGTTTTTT.

The chain joins TRBV13 to TRBJ2-7, with D maybe TRBD1 (6 bases). V lost 5 bases, J lost 11 bases, and 16 bases lay in between. The CDR3 contains 12 residues. The V gene's germline CDR1 is PRHDT and CDR2 FYEKMQ (reference sequence). CDR3 bases: TGTGCCAGCAGCGCGAACCAGGGGAGTGAGTACTTC. As protein: CASSANQGSEYF.

The chain uses TRBV11-3 and TRBJ2-5; D may be TRBD2 (6 bases). The CDR3 length is 15 residues. V lost 1 base and J 1 base, leaving 10 bases between the germline ends. Germline V gives CDR1 SGHNT, CDR2 YENEEA. CDR3 in amino acids: CASSLGVGSQETQYF. The CDR3 coding sequence is TGTGCCAGCAGCTTAGGGGTCGGGAGCCAAGAGACCCAGTACTTC.

The V call is TRBV29-1, the J call TRBJ2-7, with TRBD1 matching over 7 bases. Losses at the gene ends were 7 bases for V and 3 bases for J; bases not matched to a gene: 6. CDR3 length: 12 residues. In germline, CDR1 is SQVTM, CDR2 ANQGSEA. CDR3 in DNA: TGCAGCGGAACGGGACAGAGCTACGAGCAGTACTTC. This encodes CSGTGQSYEQYF.

The chain employs TRBV19 and TRBJ2-3, with 7 bases matching TRBD1. V was clipped by 4 bases and J by 0 bases; unmatched bases: 10. Germline assignment: CDR1 LNHDA and CDR2 SQIVND (reference sequence). The CDR3 has 17 residues. CDR3 region: CASSKTTGTASTDTQYF. CDR3 coding DNA: TGTGCCAGTAGTAAAACAACCGGGACAGCTAGCACAGATACGCAGTATTTT. The whole variable domain, filled in from reference TRBV19 and TRBJ2-3, reads DGGITQSPKYLFRKEGQNVTLSCEQNLNHDAMYWYRQDPGQGLRLIYYSQIVNDFQKGDIAEGYSVSREKKESFPLTVTSAQKNPTAFYLCASSKTTGTASTDTQYFGPGTRLTVL.

This clone appeared once. The chain recombines TRBV6-5 with TRBJ2-7; 7 nucleotides agree with TRBD1. V lost 6 bases and J lost 3; bases outside the gene matches: 11. The CDR3 length is 15 residues. The germline V gene has CDR1 MNHEY and CDR2 SVGAGI. DNA for the CDR3: TGTGCCAGCAGCCCCCGGAACAGGGGCAGCTACGAGCAGTACTTC. Encoded protein: CASSPRNRGSYEQYF.

The CDR3 here is CATLDRGLTDTQYF. CDR3 nucleotides: TGTGCCACGCTCGACAGGGGCCTCACAGATACGCAGTATTTT. V usage is TRBV28 and J usage is TRBJ2-3, with 8 bases lining up with TRBD1. There are 14 residues in the CDR3. CDR1 and CDR2 from the germline V gene are MDHEN and SYDVKM. With V trimmed by 10 bases and J by 2 bases, 8 bases remained unmatched. Supplemented by reference TRBV28 and TRBJ2-3, the full variable domain reads DVKVTQSSRYLVKRTGEKVFLECVQDMDHENMFWYRQDPGLGLRLIYFSYDVKMKEKGDIPEGYSVSREKKERFSLILESASTNQTSMYLCATLDRGLTDTQYFGPGTRLTVL.

The rearrangement links TRBV5-1 to TRBJ2-5, with a weak D call TRBD2 (6 bases). Trimming pared 0 bases from V and 5 bases from J, leaving 8 bases between. The CDR3 spans 13 residues. The germline gives CDR1 SGHRS, CDR2 YFSETQ. The CDR3 nucleotides read TGCGCCAGCAGCTTGGATGGGGGGGAGACCCAGTACTTC. Translated: CASSLDGGETQYF.

The chain employs TRBV29-1 and TRBJ2-2; unclear D gene. The CDR3 runs to 16 residues. The germline V gene has CDR1 SQVTM and CDR2 ANQGSEA. V was cut by 7 bases and J by 0 bases, with 18 bases left in between. The CDR3 DNA reads TGCAGCGCCCACCGGTCGGGTCTCGCGAACACCGGGGAGCTGTTTTTT. Its protein product is CSAHRSGLANTGELFF.

The V call is TRBV18, the J call TRBJ1-1; 7 positions match TRBD1. V shed 6 bases and J 0 bases; nucleotides not matched to a gene: 10. Germline lookup yields CDR1 KGHSH and CDR2 LQKENI. The CDR3 loop spans 16 amino acids. In DNA form, the CDR3 reads TGTGCCAGCTCCCGAAGGAGACAGGGTATGAACACTGAAGCTTTCTTT. This sequence encodes CASSRRRQGMNTEAFF.

This clone appeared once. V gene TRBV7-2 combines with J gene TRBJ1-5; 11 bases match TRBD1. Trimming removed 5 bases from V and 0 bases from J; junction bases left unmatched: 12. The germline gives CDR1 SGHTA, CDR2 FQGNSA. The CDR3 has 19 residues. The CDR3 DNA sequence: TGTGCCAGCAGCCCCCCCCGGGGACAGGGGGGGATTAGCAATCAGCCCCAGCATTTT. Protein: CASSPPRGQGGISNQPQHF.

The chain combines TRBV5-1 with TRBJ2-5; D is unclear. The CDR3 runs 12 residues. The germline V gene has CDR1 SGHRS and CDR2 YFSETQ. V lost 4 bases to trimming and J lost 2 bases, with 6 bases between them. The CDR3: CASSQLQETQYF. In DNA, the CDR3 is TGCGCCAGCAGCCAACTGCAAGAGACCCAGTACTTC.

V usage is TRBV11-2 and J usage is TRBJ1-2; 7 bases agree with TRBD1. The CDR3 runs to 14 residues. Germline V lookup: CDR1 SGHAT, CDR2 FQNNGV. J gave up 3 bases and V 3 bases, and 4 bases lay outside the gene matches. The CDR3 nucleotides are TGTGCCAGCAGCTTCGGACAGGACTACTATGGCTACACCTTC. It is translated as CASSFGQDYYGYTF.

The chain recombines TRBV5-4 with TRBJ2-3; D uncertain. In germline, CDR1 is SGHNT, CDR2 YYREEE (reference sequence). V lost 4 bases and J lost 0, with 9 bases in between. CDR3 length: 14 residues. The CDR3 spells CASSKQSSTDTQYF. In DNA, the CDR3 is TGTGCCAGCAGCAAACAGTCTAGCACAGATACGCAGTATTTT.

This chain links TRBV7-6 with TRBJ1-4, with unresolved D. Germline V gives CDR1 SGHVS, CDR2 FNYEAQ. Trimming took 5 bases from V and 4 from J, leaving 8 bases between them. The CDR3 is made up of 13 amino acids. The CDR3 DNA reads as TGTGCCAGCAGCCGTCGACTTAATGAAAAACTGTTTTTT. Translating it yields CASSRRLNEKLFF.

This clone showed up just a few times. V gene TRBV7-9 combines with J gene TRBJ2-7, with TRBD1 matching 8 bases. Germline V gene sequence: CDR1 SEHNR, CDR2 FQNEAQ (reference sequence). The junction had 4 bases not matched to a gene; V was cut back by 4 bases and J by 2 bases. The CDR3 totals 14 residues. DNA for the CDR3: TGTGCCAGCAGCTCTAGGACAGGGACCTACGAGCAGTACTTC. Its protein product is CASSSRTGTYEQYF.

V is TRBV19 and J is TRBJ1-1; no definite D call. The CDR3 runs to 13 residues. The V and J ends lost 3 bases and 5 bases respectively, with 10 bases between them. The germline V gene has CDR1 LNHDA and CDR2 SQIVND (reference sequence). The CDR3 DNA reads as TGTGCCAGTAGTATCGGGGTCCGGACTGAAGCTTTCTTT. Translating it yields CASSIGVRTEAFF.

V usage is TRBV11-2 and J usage is TRBJ2-7; TRBD1 matches at 9 bases. The V segment lost 5 bases and the J segment 11 bases; nucleotides outside the gene matches: 7. Per the germline V gene, CDR1 is SGHAT and CDR2 is FQNNGV. CDR3 length: 12 residues. The CDR3 region is CASSLQGAEKYF. The DNA of the CDR3 is TGTGCCAGCAGCCTACAGGGGGCGGAGAAGTACTTC.

This sequence joins TRBV9 and TRBJ1-3; perhaps TRBD1 as D (6 bases). CDR3 length: 15 amino acids. V shed 0 bases and J shed 0 bases, with 7 bases lying between them. Germline values: CDR1 SGDLS, CDR2 YYNGEE. The CDR3: CASSVGGRSGNTIYF. CDR3 DNA sequence: TGTGCCAGCAGCGTAGGGGGGCGCTCTGGAAACACCATATATTTT.

V is TRBV6-5 and J is TRBJ2-3, with TRBD2 matching over 13 bases. V was pared by 5 bases and J by 4 bases, with 3 bases of the junction left unmatched. The CDR3 has 15 residues. The V gene's germline CDR1 is MNHEY and CDR2 SVGAGI. CDR3 nucleotide sequence: TGTGCCAGCAGTACTAGCGGGGGGGCAGCAGATACGCAGTATTTT. This codes for CASSTSGGAADTQYF.

The chain links TRBV7-9 to TRBJ2-3; D is possibly TRBD2 (5 bases). This CDR3 has 12 residues. Trimming shortened V by 6 bases and J by 4 bases, and 8 bases separated the two germline ends. Per the germline V gene, CDR1 is SEHNR and CDR2 is FQNEAQ (reference sequence). Here the CDR3 reads CASSSGADTQYF. The CDR3 nucleotides read TGTGCCAGCAGTTCCGGGGCAGATACGCAGTATTTT.

The rearrangement links TRBV19 to TRBJ2-7; possibly TRBD1 for D (6 bases). Per germline, CDR1 LNHDA and CDR2 SQIVND (reference sequence). The V and J ends lost 2 bases and 6 bases respectively, with 14 bases between them. The CDR3 loop spans 14 amino acids. CDR3 nucleotides: TGTGCCAGTAGTATAAGGGGGTCCGATGGCGAGCAGTACTTC. It is translated as CASSIRGSDGEQYF.

The chain employs TRBV10-2 and TRBJ2-2; 12 nucleotides match TRBD1. With 2 bases clipped from V and 6 bases from J, the junction kept 4 bases outside the gene matches. The CDR3 spans 16 residues. The germline V gene has CDR1 WSHSY and CDR2 SAAADI. CDR3 sequence (DNA): TGCGCCAGCAGTGAGCCGGGACAGGGGGCGGCCGGGGAGCTGTTTTTT. Translating it yields CASSEPGQGAAGELFF.

The chain joins TRBV18 to TRBJ1-1; 8 bases are shared with TRBD1. The CDR3 totals 13 residues. The ends lost 4 bases at V and 8 bases at J; junction bases unmatched: 6. Germline V gives CDR1 KGHSH, CDR2 LQKENI. The DNA of the CDR3 is TGTGCCAGCTCACTGAATCAGGGGGCAGAAGCTTTCTTT. It translates to CASSLNQGAEAFF.

The chain employs TRBV4-1 and TRBJ2-2; TRBD1 is a possible D gene (5 bases). The CDR3 contains 13 residues. The V and J ends lost 9 bases and 2 bases respectively, with 10 bases between them. Germline CDR1 MGHRA, CDR2 YSYEKL. The CDR3 sequence is CASRTLNTGELFF. As DNA, the CDR3 is TGCGCCAGTAGGACACTAAACACCGGGGAGCTGTTTTTT.